The 10 T cell receptor beta chains given below trace back to one sample, sequenced in a study of PD-1 blockade in classical Hodgkin lymphoma. This sample's time point: cycle 4 day 1 (C4D1), after more than five weeks of nivolumab. Each patient experienced a relapse that followed autologous stem cell transplantation, and brentuximab vedotin exposure varied. Sequenced by immunoSEQ multiplex PCR; TCRdb stores in-frame clones only, minus some. The sample gives roughly 41,000 clones, 69% of which show up once; approximately 2.4% is in the top ten. This specimen consisted of peripheral blood mononuclear cells (PBMCs), obtained before the fourth cycle of nivolumab. The receptors originated from a human donor with classical Hodgkin lymphoma.

This clone has just one count. The V call is TRBV10-3, the J call TRBJ2-7; D not certain. CDR3 length equals 12 residues. V was cut by 8 bases and J by 7 bases, with 15 bases left in between. Germline V CDR1 and CDR2: ENHRY, SYGVKD. The CDR3 region is CAIGLGLSEQYF. The CDR3 DNA is TGTGCCATCGGGCTGGGGTTATCGGAGCAGTACTTC.

The chain's CDR3 is CASSPHWGGGRETQYF. The CDR3 bases are TGTGCCAGCAGCCCACATTGGGGCGGGGGGCGAGAGACCCAGTACTTC. The J gene is TRBJ2-5, the V gene TRBV7-9; TRBD2 matches at 8 bases. The CDR3 has 16 residues. V lost 5 bases to trimming and J lost 4 bases; unmatched junction nucleotides: 12. In germline, CDR1 is SEHNR, CDR2 FQNEAQ (reference sequence). The full variable domain, in which reference TRBV7-9 and TRBJ2-5 provide the parts outside the CDR3, is DTGVSQNPRHKITKRGQNVTFRCDPISEHNRLYWYRQTLGQGPEFLTYFQNEAQLEKSRLLSDRFSAERPKGSFSTLEIQRTEQGDSAMYLCASSPHWGGGRETQYFGPGTRLLVL.

The rearrangement joins TRBV29-1 to TRBJ2-2, with D maybe TRBD1 (6 bases). CDR3 size: 14 residues. CDR1 SQVTM and CDR2 ANQGSEA come from the germline V gene. The ends were cut back, 5 bases at V and 8 bases at J, with 18 bases in the middle. CDR3 DNA: TGCAGCGTTTCTCTGGCAGGGGCAGGTGGGGAGCTGTTTTTT. Translating gives CSVSLAGAGGELFF.

The genes are TRBV7-2 and TRBJ1-2; 9 bases map to TRBD1. V gave up 4 bases and J gave up 6 bases; unmatched junction bases: 9. The CDR3 extends over 15 amino acids. The germline V gene encodes CDR1 SGHTA and CDR2 FQGNSA. The CDR3 region is CASSSSLTGGNGYTF. In DNA, the CDR3 is TGTGCCAGCAGCTCTTCACTAACAGGGGGCAATGGCTACACCTTC.

The chain recombines TRBV28 with TRBJ1-4; possibly TRBD1 for D (5 bases). The CDR3 extends over 16 amino acids. Germline loops: CDR1 MDHEN, CDR2 SYDVKM. V lost 10 bases and J 4 bases, leaving 22 bases between the germline ends. CDR3 loop: CATNKGGGGLNEKLFF. As DNA, the CDR3 is TGTGCCACCAACAAGGGCGGTGGGGGACTTAATGAAAAACTGTTTTTT.

This rearrangement joins TRBV9 to TRBJ1-4, with TRBD1 identical over 8 bases. CDR3 length: 15 amino acids. V gave up 4 bases and J gave up 5 bases; unmatched junction bases: 7. Germline V gene lookup returns CDR1 SGDLS and CDR2 YYNGEE. CDR3 sequence (DNA): TGTGCCAGCAGCCTCCAGACAGGGGAGAATGAAAAACTGTTTTTT. It encodes CASSLQTGENEKLFF.

V usage is TRBV6-5 and J usage is TRBJ2-7; 8 nucleotides align to TRBD1. The germline V gene encodes CDR1 MNHEY and CDR2 SVGAGI. The CDR3 is made up of 14 amino acids. The junction had 3 bases not matched to a gene; V was cut back by 2 bases and J by 3 bases. CDR3 in DNA: TGTGCCAGCAGTTACGGTACAGGGGGCTACGAGCAGTACTTC. It specifies CASSYGTGGYEQYF.

V gene TRBV29-1 combines with J gene TRBJ1-1; D unresolved. The ends were cut back, 5 bases at V and 0 bases at J, with 16 bases in the middle. Germline V gives CDR1 SQVTM, CDR2 ANQGSEA. The CDR3 spans 15 residues. The DNA for the CDR3 is TGCAGCGTTACCCCGGAGGGAGGATTGAACACTGAAGCTTTCTTT. It codes for CSVTPEGGLNTEAFF.

V usage is TRBV4-1 and J usage is TRBJ2-3; D might be TRBD1 or TRBD2, each matching 5 bases. The CDR3 sequence is 16 residues long. V was shortened by 1 base and J by 5 bases, with 16 bases between the two germline ends. In germline, CDR1 is MGHRA, CDR2 YSYEKL. The CDR3 sequence is CASSQGRGELGDTQYF. For the CDR3, the DNA is TGCGCCAGCAGCCAAGGGCGAGGGGAATTAGGAGATACGCAGTATTTT.

The chain carries TRBV6-1 and TRBJ2-7; D may be TRBD1 (5 bases). V was trimmed by 10 bases and J by 3 bases, leaving 13 bases between them. This CDR3 has 12 amino acids. CDR1 is MNHNS and CDR2 is SASEGT in the germline V gene. The CDR3 here is CATTTESYEQYF. The CDR3 nucleotides are TGTGCCACCACGACAGAAAGCTACGAGCAGTACTTC.